The present entry profiles one TCR beta chain with its context. Its antigen remains unknown. Two lung cancer pathologists independently confirmed each histologic diagnosis. Nucleic acids came from premalignant or tumor cells enriched by macro-dissection. Libraries were prepared by immunoSEQ multiplex PCR; TCRdb keeps only in-frame clonotypes and omits some of them. The sample consists of about 16,000 clones, approximately 86% of them appearing once. The entry originates in a study of immune evolution from preneoplasia to lung adenocarcinoma. General study findings and limits: Later-stage lesions seemingly showed higher T cell density and diversity than normal lung. Top clone share appeared to fall from AAH through AIS, MIA, adenocarcinoma.

V shed 5 bases and J 3 bases; nucleotides not matched to a gene: 7. The CDR3 runs to 16 residues. Germline V gene sequence: CDR1 MDHEN, CDR2 SYDVKM. Sequencing was carried out using FFPE invasive lung adenocarcinoma tissue. The source of this sequence is a person aged 65-85 years with invasive lung adenocarcinoma. The chain is built from TRBV28 and TRBJ1-5, with 10 bases aligning to TRBD1. The CDR3 loop reads CASSVTTGGLNQPQHF. The CDR3 coding sequence is TGTGCCAGCAGTGTTACGACAGGGGGCCTCAATCAGCCCCAGCATTTT.